These T cell receptor beta chains were read from a single sample in a study of post-analysis software for immune sequencing data. TCRdb re-derived calls from the PCR reads in MiXCR, one entry per CDR3 protein. The data hold about 430,000 distinct CDR3 sequences, with about 39% observed a single time. Sequenced sample: blood. Receptor source: a girl aged 2 to 10 with multiple sclerosis. Both conserved end residues are trimmed from each CDR3. A D gene is named only where the DNA matches it firmly.

j_gene,v_gene,d_gene,CDR3aa
TRBJ2-3,TRBV20-1,-,SARDGTWHTDTQY
TRBJ2-4,TRBV29-1,-,SVGGAGDGAKNIQY
TRBJ1-3,TRBV15,-,ATRDGIFSGNTIY
TRBJ2-3,TRBV28,TRBD2,ASSLVERGRCTDTQY
TRBJ2-3,TRBV15,-,ATSRDRGDTQY
TRBJ2-7,TRBV29-1,TRBD1,SVEDLGDRAVQY
TRBJ1-6,TRBV7-6,-,ANGDGGSPLH
TRBJ2-7,TRBV5-1,TRBD1,ASSRGQGRYEQY
TRBJ2-4,TRBV28,-,ASSLPQGVQY
TRBJ2-3,TRBV5-1,-,ASQRTVTYTDTQY
TRBJ1-2,TRBV6-5,-,ASRADYGYT
TRBJ1-1,TRBV28,TRBD1,AGGDRPTEAF
TRBJ2-1,TRBV4-1,TRBD2,ASTRLAGAISYNEQF
TRBJ2-4,TRBV29-1,-,SVVGVLAKNIQY
TRBJ1-1,TRBV6-2/TRBV6-3,-,ASSYSGSLNTEAF
TRBJ2-1,TRBV29-1,TRBD2,SPRLAGYNEQF
TRBJ2-7,TRBV28,-,ASSPQNAYEQY